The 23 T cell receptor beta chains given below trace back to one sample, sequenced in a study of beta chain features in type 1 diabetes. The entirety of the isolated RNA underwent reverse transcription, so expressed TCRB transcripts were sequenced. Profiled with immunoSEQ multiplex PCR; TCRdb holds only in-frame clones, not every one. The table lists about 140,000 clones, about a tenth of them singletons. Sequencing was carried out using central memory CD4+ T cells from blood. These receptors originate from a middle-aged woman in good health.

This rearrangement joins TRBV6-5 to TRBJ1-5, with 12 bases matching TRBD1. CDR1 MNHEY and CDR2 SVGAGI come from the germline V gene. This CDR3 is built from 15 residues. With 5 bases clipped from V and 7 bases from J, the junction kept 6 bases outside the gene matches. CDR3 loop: CASSNAGQGAQPQHF. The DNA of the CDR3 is TGTGCCAGCAGTAACGCGGGACAGGGGGCCCAGCCCCAGCATTTT.

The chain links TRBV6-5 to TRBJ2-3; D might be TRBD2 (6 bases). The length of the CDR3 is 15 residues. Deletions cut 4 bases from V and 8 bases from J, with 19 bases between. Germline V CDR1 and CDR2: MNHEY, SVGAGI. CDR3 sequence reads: CASSFASGSGGTQYF. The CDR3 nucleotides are TGTGCCAGCAGTTTCGCGTCCGGCTCCGGGGGTACGCAGTATTTT.

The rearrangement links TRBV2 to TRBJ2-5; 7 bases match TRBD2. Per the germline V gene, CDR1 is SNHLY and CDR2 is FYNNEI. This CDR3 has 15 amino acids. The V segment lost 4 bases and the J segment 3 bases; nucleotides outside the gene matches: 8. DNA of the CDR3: TGTGCCAGCAGTGTCTCCCGACTAGCCGAAGAGACCCAGTACTTC. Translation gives CASSVSRLAEETQYF.

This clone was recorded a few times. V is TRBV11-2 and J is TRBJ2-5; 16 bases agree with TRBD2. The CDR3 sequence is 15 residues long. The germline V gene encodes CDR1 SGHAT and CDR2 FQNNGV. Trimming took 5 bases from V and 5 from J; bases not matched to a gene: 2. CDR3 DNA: TGTGCCAGCAGCCCGGGACTAGCGGGGGGGGAGACCCAGTACTTC. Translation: CASSPGLAGGETQYF.

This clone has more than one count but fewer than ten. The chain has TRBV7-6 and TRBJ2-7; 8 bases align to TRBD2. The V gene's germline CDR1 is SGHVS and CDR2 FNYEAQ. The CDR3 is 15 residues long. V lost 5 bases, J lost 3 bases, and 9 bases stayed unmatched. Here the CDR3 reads CASSPGGGYDYEQYF. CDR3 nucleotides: TGTGCCAGCAGCCCGGGGGGGGGCTATGACTACGAGCAGTACTTC.

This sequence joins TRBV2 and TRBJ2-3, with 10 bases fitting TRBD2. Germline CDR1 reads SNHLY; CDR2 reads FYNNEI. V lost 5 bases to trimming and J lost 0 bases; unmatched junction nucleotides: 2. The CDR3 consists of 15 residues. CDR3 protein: CASSRTSGSTDTQYF. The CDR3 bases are TGTGCCAGCAGTCGGACTAGCGGAAGCACAGATACGCAGTATTTT.

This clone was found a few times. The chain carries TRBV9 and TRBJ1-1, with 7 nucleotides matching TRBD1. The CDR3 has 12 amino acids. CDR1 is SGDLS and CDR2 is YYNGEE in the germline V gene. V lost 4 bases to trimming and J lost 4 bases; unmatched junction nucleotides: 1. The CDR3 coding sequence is TGTGCCAGCAGCTCAGGGGGCACTGAAGCTTTCTTT. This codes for CASSSGGTEAFF.

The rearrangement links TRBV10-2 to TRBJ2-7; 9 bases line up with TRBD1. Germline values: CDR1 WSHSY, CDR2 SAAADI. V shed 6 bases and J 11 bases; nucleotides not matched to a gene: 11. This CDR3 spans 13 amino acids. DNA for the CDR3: TGCGCCAGCAGGGACAGGGGAGAAGTCACCGAGTACTTC. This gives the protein CASRDRGEVTEYF.

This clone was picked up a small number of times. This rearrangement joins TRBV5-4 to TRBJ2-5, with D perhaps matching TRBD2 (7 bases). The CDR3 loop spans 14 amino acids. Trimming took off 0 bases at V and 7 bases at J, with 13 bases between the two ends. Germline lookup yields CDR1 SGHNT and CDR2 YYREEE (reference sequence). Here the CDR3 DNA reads TGTGCCAGCAGCTTGGGAGGGGGGGACGGGACCCAGTACTTC. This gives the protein CASSLGGGDGTQYF.

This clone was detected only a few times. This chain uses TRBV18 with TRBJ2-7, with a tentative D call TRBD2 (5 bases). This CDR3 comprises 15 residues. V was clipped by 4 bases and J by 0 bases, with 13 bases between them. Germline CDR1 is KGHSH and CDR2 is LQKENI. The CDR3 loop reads CASSLSGRASYEQYF. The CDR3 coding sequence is TGTGCCAGCTCACTATCGGGAAGGGCCTCCTACGAGCAGTACTTC.

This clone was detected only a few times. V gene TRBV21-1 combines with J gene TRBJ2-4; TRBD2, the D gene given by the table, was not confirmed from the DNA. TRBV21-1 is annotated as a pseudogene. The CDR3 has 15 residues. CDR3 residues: CASSKPGGAKNIQYF. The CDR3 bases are TGTGCCAGCAGCAAACCCGGGGGGGCCAAAAACATTCAGTACTTC.

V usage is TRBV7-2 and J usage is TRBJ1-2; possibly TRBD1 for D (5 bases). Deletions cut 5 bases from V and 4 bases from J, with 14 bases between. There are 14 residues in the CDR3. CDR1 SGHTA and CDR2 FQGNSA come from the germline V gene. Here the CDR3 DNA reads TGTGCCAGCAGCCCCCAGGGCGGGAGCTATGGCTACACCTTC. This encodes CASSPQGGSYGYTF.

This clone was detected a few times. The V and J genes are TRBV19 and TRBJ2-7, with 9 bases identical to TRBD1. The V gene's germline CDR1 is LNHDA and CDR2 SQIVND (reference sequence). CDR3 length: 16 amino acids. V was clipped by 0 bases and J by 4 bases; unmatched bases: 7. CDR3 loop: CASSIELGTGMYEQYF. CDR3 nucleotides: TGTGCCAGTAGTATAGAGCTTGGGACAGGGATGTACGAGCAGTACTTC.

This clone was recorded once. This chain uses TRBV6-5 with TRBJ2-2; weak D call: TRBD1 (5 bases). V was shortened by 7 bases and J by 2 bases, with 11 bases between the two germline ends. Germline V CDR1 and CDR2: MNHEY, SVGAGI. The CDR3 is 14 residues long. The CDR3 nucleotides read TGTGCCAGCATGAGAGGACAAAACACCGGGGAGCTGTTTTTT. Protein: CASMRGQNTGELFF.

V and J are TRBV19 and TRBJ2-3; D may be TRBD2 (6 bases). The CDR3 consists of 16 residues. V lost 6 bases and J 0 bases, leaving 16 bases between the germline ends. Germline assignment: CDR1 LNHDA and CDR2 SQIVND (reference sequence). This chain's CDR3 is CASSGGVAKSTDTQYF. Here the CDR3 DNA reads TGTGCCAGTAGCGGCGGGGTAGCGAAGAGCACAGATACGCAGTATTTT.

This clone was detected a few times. CDR3: CASSPMTGARLNTEAFF. The CDR3 region has the DNA TGTGCCAGCTCACCAATGACAGGGGCACGCCTGAACACTGAAGCTTTCTTT. The chain carries TRBV18 and TRBJ1-1; 8 nucleotides match TRBD1. Germline CDR1 and CDR2: KGHSH and LQKENI. The CDR3 is made up of 17 amino acids. The ends lost 2 bases at V and 0 bases at J; junction bases unmatched: 8.

CDR3 amino acids: CASGGDRGETQYF. CDR3 coding DNA: TGTGCCAGCGGGGGGGACAGGGGTGAGACCCAGTACTTC. The chain links TRBV7-7 to TRBJ2-5, with 10 bases matching TRBD1. Per germline, CDR1 SSHAT and CDR2 FNYEAQ (reference sequence). The J segment lost 5 bases and the V segment lost 8 bases, leaving 5 bases of the junction unmatched. This CDR3 is 13 amino acids long.

CDR3 bases: TGCGCCAGCAGCCAAGCTCTCGCAGGGGGAGGTTCACCCCTCCACTTT. Translating it yields CASSQALAGGGSPLHF. The V call is TRBV4-3, the J call TRBJ1-6; 7 bases line up with TRBD1. There are 16 residues in the CDR3. CDR1 is LGHNA and CDR2 is YSLEER in the germline V gene. Trimming removed 1 base from V and 9 bases from J; junction bases left unmatched: 9.

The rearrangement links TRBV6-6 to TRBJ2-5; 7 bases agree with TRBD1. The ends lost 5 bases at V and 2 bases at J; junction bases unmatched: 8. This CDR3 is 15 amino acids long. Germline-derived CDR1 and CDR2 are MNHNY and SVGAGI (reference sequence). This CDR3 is CASSDPPGQQETQYF. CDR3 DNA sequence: TGTGCCAGCAGTGATCCCCCGGGACAGCAAGAGACCCAGTACTTC.

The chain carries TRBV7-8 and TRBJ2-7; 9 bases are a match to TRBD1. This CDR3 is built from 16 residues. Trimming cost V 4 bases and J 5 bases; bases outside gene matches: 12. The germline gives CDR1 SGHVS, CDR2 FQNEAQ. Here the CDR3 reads CASSYYGGQGIDEQYF. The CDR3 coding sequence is TGTGCCAGCAGCTATTACGGGGGACAGGGTATCGACGAGCAGTACTTC.

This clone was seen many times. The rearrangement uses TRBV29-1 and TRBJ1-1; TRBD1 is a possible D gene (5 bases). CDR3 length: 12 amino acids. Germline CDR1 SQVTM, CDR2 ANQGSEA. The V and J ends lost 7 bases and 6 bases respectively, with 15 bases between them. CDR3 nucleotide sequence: TGCAGCGGTGTCGTAGGGGCCTCTGAAGCTTTCTTT. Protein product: CSGVVGASEAFF.

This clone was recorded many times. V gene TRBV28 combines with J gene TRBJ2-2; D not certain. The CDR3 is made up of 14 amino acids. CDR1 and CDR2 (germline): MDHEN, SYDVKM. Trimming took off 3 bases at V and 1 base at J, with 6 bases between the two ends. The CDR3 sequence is CASSFRQNTGELFF. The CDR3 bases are TGTGCCAGCAGTTTTCGACAGAACACCGGGGAGCTGTTTTTT.

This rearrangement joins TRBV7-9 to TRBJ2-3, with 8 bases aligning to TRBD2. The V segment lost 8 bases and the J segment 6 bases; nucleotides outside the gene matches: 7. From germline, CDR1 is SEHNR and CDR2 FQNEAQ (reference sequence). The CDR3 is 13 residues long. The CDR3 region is CASEGLGEDTQYF. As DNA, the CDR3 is TGTGCCAGCGAGGGACTAGGGGAGGATACGCAGTATTTT.